The 27 T cell receptor beta chains presented below share a single source sample, sequenced in a study of CD8 T cells in Susac syndrome. Random hexamers were used to reverse transcribe the RNA input (roughly 0.5 to 1 ug). TCRdb itself ran the immunoSEQ multiplex PCR reads through MiXCR, one entry per CDR3 protein. The sample has around 200,000 distinct CDR3 sequences; about 94% are singletons. Sequenced input: CD8+ T cells from PBMCs. Source of these receptors: a human donor with multiple sclerosis.

This CDR3 reads CASSLGTATNEKLFF. CDR3 bases: TGTGCCAGCAGCTTAGGGACAGCCACTAATGAAAAACTGTTTTTT. The rearrangement links TRBV11-2 to TRBJ1-4, with a weak D call TRBD1 (6 bases). The V end lost 1 base, the J end lost 2 bases, and 8 bases lay between the germline ends. This CDR3 has 15 residues. CDR1 SGHAT and CDR2 FQNNGV come from the germline V gene. Drawing the rest from reference TRBV11-2 and TRBJ1-4, the complete variable domain is EAGVAQSPRYKIIEKRQSVAFWCNPISGHATLYWYQQILGQGPKLLIQFQNNGVVDDSQLPKDRFSAERLKGVDSTLKIQPAKLEDSAVYLCASSLGTATNEKLFFGSGTQLSVL.

The chain joins TRBV30 to TRBJ1-1; 8 nucleotides align to TRBD1. This CDR3 spans 14 amino acids. V lost 1 base and J lost 1; bases outside the gene matches: 2. The germline V gene has CDR1 GTSNPN and CDR2 SVGIG (reference sequence). CDR3 residues: CAWSAGTGNTEAFF. For the CDR3, the DNA is TGTGCCTGGAGTGCCGGGACAGGGAACACTGAAGCTTTCTTT.

This chain joins TRBV5-6 and TRBJ1-3; 9 nucleotides line up with TRBD1. The J segment lost 5 bases and the V segment lost 3 bases, leaving 6 bases of the junction unmatched. Germline V gene data show CDR1 as SGHDT and CDR2 as YYEEEE. The CDR3 contains 15 residues. The CDR3 spells CASSSTGTGRNTIYF. The CDR3 coding sequence is TGTGCCAGCAGCTCTACCGGGACAGGGAGAAACACCATATATTTT.

The rearrangement links TRBV30 to TRBJ2-7; 9 positions match TRBD1. The V gene end was trimmed by 3 bases and the J gene end by 7 bases; junction bases not matched to a gene: 19. From germline, CDR1 is GTSNPN and CDR2 SVGIG (reference sequence). The CDR3 sequence is 17 residues long. The CDR3 protein is CAWSVRTPGQGTEEQYF. DNA for the CDR3: TGTGCCTGGAGCGTCAGAACCCCGGGACAGGGTACGGAGGAGCAGTACTTC.

The rearrangement links TRBV2 to TRBJ1-2; TRBD1 matches at 11 bases. The CDR3 runs 13 residues. Germline trimming cut 10 bases from V and 7 bases from J; bases unmatched to any gene: 8. The germline V gene has CDR1 SNHLY and CDR2 FYNNEI. Here the CDR3 DNA reads TGTGCCAAATGGGGACAGGGGGGCGGTGGCTACACCTTC. It specifies CAKWGQGGGGYTF.

The CDR3: CASSQPWTGKDEGYTF. As DNA, the CDR3 is TGTGCCAGCAGCCAACCATGGACAGGGAAGGATGAAGGCTACACCTTC. The chain has TRBV3-1 and TRBJ1-2; 8 nucleotides line up with TRBD1. The ends lost 2 bases at V and 8 bases at J; junction bases unmatched: 13. The CDR3 spans 16 residues. Germline assignment: CDR1 LGHDT and CDR2 YNNKEL (reference sequence).

The chain recombines TRBV4-1 with TRBJ2-6; no reliable D call. V dropped 7 bases and J dropped 3 bases, with 7 bases sitting between them. The CDR3 covers 13 residues. Germline CDR1 is MGHRA and CDR2 is YSYEKL. The CDR3 loop is CASNHIGANVLTF. As DNA, the CDR3 is TGCGCCAGCAACCACATTGGGGCCAACGTCCTGACTTTC.

The genes are TRBV9 and TRBJ2-1, with D perhaps given as TRBD1 or TRBD2 (5 bases each). Trimming took 3 bases from V and 6 from J, leaving 25 bases between them. CDR1 SGDLS and CDR2 YYNGEE come from the germline V gene. The length of the CDR3 is 18 residues. The CDR3 DNA is TGTGCCAGCAGCGCCCCGAAAGGAACCGGGACCCCAAGCAATGAGCAGTTCTTC. Amino acid sequence: CASSAPKGTGTPSNEQFF.

The rearrangement links TRBV19 to TRBJ1-5; D is unclear. The CDR3 extends over 12 amino acids. Germline V gene data show CDR1 as LNHDA and CDR2 as SQIVND (reference sequence). V gave up 7 bases and J gave up 3 bases, with 7 bases separating them. CDR3 nucleotides: TGTGCCAGTACGAGTTACAATCAGCCCCAGCATTTT. As protein: CASTSYNQPQHF.

The chain uses TRBV5-1 and TRBJ2-1; D is perhaps TRBD2 (6 bases). The V gene lost 1 base and the J gene lost 9 bases, with 14 bases spanning the gap. CDR3 length: 14 residues. The V gene's germline CDR1 is SGHRS and CDR2 YFSETQ. CDR3 DNA sequence: TGCGCCAGCAGCTTGCCGGAGGGCTTCTTTGAGCAGTTCTTC. As protein: CASSLPEGFFEQFF.

The chain has TRBV10-3 and TRBJ2-7; 7 bases line up with TRBD2. J was trimmed by 1 base and V by 4 bases; bases with no gene match: 4. Germline V gene lookup returns CDR1 ENHRY and CDR2 SYGVKD. This CDR3 region has 14 residues. CDR3 nucleotides: TGTGCCATCAGTGGAGCGGGGTCTTCCTACGAGCAGTACTTC. Translation gives CAISGAGSSYEQYF.

V usage is TRBV9 and J usage is TRBJ2-1; D may be TRBD2 (5 bases). The CDR3 has 15 residues. V lost 3 bases, J lost 2 bases, and 12 bases lay in between. In germline, CDR1 is SGDLS, CDR2 YYNGEE. CDR3: CASSAWAGTYNEQFF. The CDR3, as DNA: TGTGCCAGCAGCGCATGGGCGGGCACCTACAATGAGCAGTTCTTC.

The gene calls are TRBV19 and TRBJ2-7; possible D gene TRBD2, 8 bases. There are 15 residues in the CDR3. Trimming cost V 7 bases and J 3 bases, with 19 bases left between them. CDR1 is LNHDA, CDR2 SQIVND, per germline (reference sequence). The CDR3 here is CASTPGGDRYYEQYF. In DNA, the CDR3 is TGTGCCAGTACCCCGGGGGGGGACAGATACTACGAGCAGTACTTC. The complete variable domain, with remaining parts taken from reference TRBV19 and TRBJ2-7, reads DGGITQSPKYLFRKEGQNVTLSCEQNLNHDAMYWYRQDPGQGLRLIYYSQIVNDFQKGDIAEGYSVSREKKESFPLTVTSAQKNPTAFYLCASTPGGDRYYEQYFGPGTRLTVT.

This chain joins TRBV30 and TRBJ2-7; D not resolved. The germline V gene encodes CDR1 GTSNPN and CDR2 SVGIG (reference sequence). The CDR3 is 13 amino acids. V lost 6 bases to trimming and J lost 1 base, with 13 bases between them. This chain's CDR3 is CACLTDGSYEQYF. The CDR3 nucleotides are TGTGCCTGCCTCACCGACGGGTCCTACGAGCAGTACTTC.

The chain couples TRBV7-9 to TRBJ2-5; 7 bases match TRBD2. The CDR3 has 17 residues. Germline values: CDR1 SEHNR, CDR2 FQNEAQ (reference sequence). J was trimmed by 9 bases and V by 1 base; bases with no gene match: 17. The CDR3 sequence: CASSLDVGVGGSGAQYF. The CDR3 region has the DNA TGTGCCAGCAGCTTAGACGTCGGAGTTGGCGGGAGCGGGGCCCAGTACTTC. The whole variable domain, remainder taken from reference TRBV7-9 and TRBJ2-5, is DTGVSQNPRHKITKRGQNVTFRCDPISEHNRLYWYRQTLGQGPEFLTYFQNEAQLEKSRLLSDRFSAERPKGSFSTLEIQRTEQGDSAMYLCASSLDVGVGGSGAQYFGPGTRLLVL.

This clonotype was seen only a few times. The chain employs TRBV12-5 and TRBJ2-3; no firm D call. The CDR3 runs 13 residues. Germline-derived CDR1 and CDR2 are LGHNT and FRNRAP. Trimming took 1 base from V and 0 from J, leaving 2 bases between them. CDR3 sequence: CASGLASTDTQYF. The CDR3 DNA sequence: TGTGCTAGTGGTTTGGCGAGCACAGATACGCAGTATTTT.

The table lists this clonotype with a few counts. The chain combines TRBV5-8 with TRBJ2-2; D is uncertain. Trimming took 0 bases from V and 0 from J, leaving 6 bases between them. Germline V gene sequence: CDR1 SGHTS, CDR2 YDEGEE. This CDR3 region has 15 residues. The CDR3 reads CASSLGVSNTGELFF. CDR3 bases: TGTGCCAGCAGCTTGGGGGTTTCGAACACCGGGGAGCTGTTTTTT.

This chain connects TRBV27 to TRBJ1-1, with D uncertain. This CDR3 contains 14 residues. Per germline, CDR1 MNHEY and CDR2 SMNVEV (reference sequence). V gave up 0 bases and J gave up 1 base, with 6 bases separating them. The chain's CDR3 is CASSLSSENTEAFF. As DNA, the CDR3 is TGTGCCAGCAGTTTATCGAGCGAGAACACTGAAGCTTTCTTT.

This clonotype was seen once. The V call is TRBV19, the J call TRBJ2-7, with 7 bases fitting TRBD2. Germline CDR1 LNHDA, CDR2 SQIVND (reference sequence). There are 15 residues in the CDR3. J gave up 5 bases and V 3 bases, and 10 bases lay outside the gene matches. CDR3 in DNA: TGTGCCAGTAGTATCATGGGGCGGGGGATCAACGAGCAGTACTTC. Amino acids: CASSIMGRGINEQYF. The whole variable domain, filled in from reference TRBV19 and TRBJ2-7, reads DGGITQSPKYLFRKEGQNVTLSCEQNLNHDAMYWYRQDPGQGLRLIYYSQIVNDFQKGDIAEGYSVSREKKESFPLTVTSAQKNPTAFYLCASSIMGRGINEQYFGPGTRLTVT.

The chain couples TRBV6-1 to TRBJ2-2, with 14 positions matching TRBD2. V shed 7 bases and J 5 bases; nucleotides not matched to a gene: 9. Per the germline V gene, CDR1 is MNHNS and CDR2 is SASEGT. This CDR3 is built from 17 residues. CDR3 sequence (DNA): TGTGCCAGCAAGGGGACTAGCGGGGGCTCCGGGACCGGGGAGCTGTTTTTT. Translating gives CASKGTSGGSGTGELFF.

The V gene is TRBV12-3 or TRBV12-4, the J gene TRBJ2-3, with 14 nucleotides matching TRBD2. This CDR3 contains 15 residues. J gave up 6 bases and V 6 bases, and 5 bases lay outside the gene matches. Here the CDR3 reads CASRPGLAGADTQYF. The CDR3 nucleotides read TGTGCCAGCAGGCCGGGACTAGCGGGGGCTGATACGCAGTATTTT.

This clonotype was observed a few times. The gene calls are TRBV5-1 and TRBJ2-1, with TRBD2 matching over 7 bases. J gave up 5 bases and V 5 bases, and 1 base lay outside the gene matches. There are 12 residues in the CDR3. Germline V gene sequence: CDR1 SGHRS, CDR2 YFSETQ. The CDR3 bases are TGCGCCAGCAGAGCGGGAAACAATGAGCAGTTCTTC. As protein: CASRAGNNEQFF.

The chain uses TRBV12-3 or TRBV12-4 and TRBJ2-2; no clear D gene. This CDR3 contains 13 residues. V lost 4 bases, J lost 5 bases, and 8 bases lay in between. The CDR3 nucleotides are TGTGCCAGCAGTTCCCCCGGGACCGGGGAGCTGTTTTTT. It yields the protein CASSSPGTGELFF.

V gene TRBV13 combines with J gene TRBJ1-1; possible D gene TRBD1, 5 bases. This CDR3 is 15 amino acids long. Trimming removed 5 bases at V and 4 bases at J, with 17 bases between. Germline CDR1 PRHDT, CDR2 FYEKMQ (reference sequence). The CDR3, as DNA: TGTGCCAGCAGCCACCGGGGAACCGGGGCCACTGAAGCTTTCTTT. It encodes CASSHRGTGATEAFF.

This CDR3 reads CATSEAGASYEQYF. CDR3 in DNA: TGTGCCACCTCAGAAGCGGGGGCCTCCTACGAGCAGTACTTC. The V and J genes are TRBV24-1 and TRBJ2-7; 8 bases map to TRBD2. The J segment lost 0 bases and the V segment lost 9 bases, leaving 6 bases of the junction unmatched. The CDR3 covers 14 residues. The germline gives CDR1 KGHDR, CDR2 SFDVKD.

V is TRBV30 and J is TRBJ1-4; D not certain. Germline lookup yields CDR1 GTSNPN and CDR2 SVGIG (reference sequence). V lost 5 bases, J lost 8 bases, and 15 bases lay in between. The CDR3 contains 13 residues. The CDR3 DNA reads TGTGCCTGGGGACTGGGGAGCGGGGAAAAACTGTTTTTT. Amino acids: CAWGLGSGEKLFF.

In the case of this clonotype: The DNA is left out, because the CDR3 cannot be placed on it with certainty; the CDR3 is given as TCRdb lists it. V is TRBV12-5 and J is TRBJ2-3; the D call in the table, TRBD1, was not verified against the DNA. The CDR3 spans 16 amino acids, including both terminal residues. Germline lookup yields CDR1 LGHNT and CDR2 FRNRAP. The CDR3 loop reads CASGLGTGGGTDTQYF.